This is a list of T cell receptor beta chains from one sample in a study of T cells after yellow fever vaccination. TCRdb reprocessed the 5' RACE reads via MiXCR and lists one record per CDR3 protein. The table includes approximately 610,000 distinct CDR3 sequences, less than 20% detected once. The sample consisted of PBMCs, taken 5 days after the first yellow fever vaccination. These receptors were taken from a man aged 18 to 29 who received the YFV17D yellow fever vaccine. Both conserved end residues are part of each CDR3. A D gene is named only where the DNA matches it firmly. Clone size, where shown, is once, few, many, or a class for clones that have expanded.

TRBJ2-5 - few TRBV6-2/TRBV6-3 CASSTAGTPQRETQYF TGTGCCAGCAGCACCGCCGGGACACCCCAGAGGGAGACCCAGTACTTC
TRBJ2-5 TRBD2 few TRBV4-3 CASSQDQIGRAQYF TGCGCCAGCAGCCAAGACCAAATCGGGAGGGCCCAGTACTTC
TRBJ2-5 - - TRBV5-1 CASNPDSWGETQYF TGCGCCAGCAACCCTGACTCCTGGGGAGAGACCCAGTACTTC
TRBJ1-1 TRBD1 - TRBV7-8 CASSSGQGATAFF TGTGCCAGCAGCTCGGGACAGGGGGCGACGGCTTTCTTT
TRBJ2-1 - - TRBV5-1 CASSLNGQGASAEQFF TGCGCCAGCAGCTTGAATGGTCAGGGAGCGTCCGCTGAGCAGTTCTTC
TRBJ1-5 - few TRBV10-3 CAISESGQPQHF TGTGCCATCAGTGAGTCGGGGCAGCCCCAGCATTTT
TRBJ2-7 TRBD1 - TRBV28 CASSARNRGRYEQYF TGTGCCAGCAGTGCCCGTAACAGGGGGCGGTACGAGCAGTACTTC
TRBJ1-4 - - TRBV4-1 CASSQGGRDTGEKLFF TGCGCCAGCAGCCAAGGAGGCAGGGATACTGGGGAAAAACTGTTTTTT
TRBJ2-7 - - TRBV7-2 CASSSPTDVLGEQYF TGTGCCAGCAGCAGCCCTACAGATGTCTTGGGGGAGCAGTACTTC
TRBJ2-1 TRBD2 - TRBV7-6 CASRPELAGTYNEQFF TGTGCCAGCAGACCGGAATTAGCGGGGACATACAATGAGCAGTTCTTC
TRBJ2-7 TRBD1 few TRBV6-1 CASKRDRLYEQYF TGTGCCAGCAAGAGGGACAGGCTTTACGAGCAGTACTTC
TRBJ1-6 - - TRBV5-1 CASSFRDGNNSPLHF TGCGCCAGCAGCTTTCGGGACGGTAATAATTCACCCCTCCACTTT
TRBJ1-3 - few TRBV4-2 CASSQSGAEGNTIYF TGTGCCAGCAGCCAATCTGGGGCGGAAGGAAACACCATATATTTT
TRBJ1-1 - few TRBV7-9 CASSLAHEDTEAFF TGTGCCAGCAGCTTAGCCCATGAGGACACTGAAGCTTTCTTT
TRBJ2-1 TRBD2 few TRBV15 CATSRDLGGQREYNEQFF TGTGCCACCAGCAGAGATCTGGGAGGCCAGCGGGAGTACAATGAGCAGTTCTTC
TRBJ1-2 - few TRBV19 CASSIRDPNYGYTF TGTGCCAGTAGTATCAGGGATCCTAACTATGGCTACACCTTC
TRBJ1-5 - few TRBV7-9 CASSARATNQPQHF TGTGCCAGCAGCGCGCGGGCTACTAATCAGCCCCAGCATTTT
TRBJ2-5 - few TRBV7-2 CASSLATGPRVQYF TGTGCCAGCAGCTTAGCGACAGGCCCAAGAGTCCAGTACTTC
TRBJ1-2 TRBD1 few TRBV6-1 CASLPPGQDGYTF TGTGCCAGCCTACCACCGGGACAGGATGGCTACACCTTC
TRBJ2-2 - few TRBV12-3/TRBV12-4 CASSPGPLGTGELFF TGTGCCAGCAGCCCGGGACCCCTGGGGACCGGGGAGCTGTTTTTT
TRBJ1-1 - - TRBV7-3 CASSQLTRTEAFF TGTGCCAGCAGCCAGTTAACGAGGACTGAAGCTTTCTTT
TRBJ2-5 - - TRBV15 CATSRERWRETQYF TGTGCCACCAGCAGAGAAAGGTGGAGGGAGACCCAGTACTTC
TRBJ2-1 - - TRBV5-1 CASSFGVLGGTVDEQFF TGCGCCAGCAGCTTTGGAGTTCTCGGGGGCACAGTCGATGAGCAGTTCTTC
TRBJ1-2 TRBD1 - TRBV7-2 CASSSATGAGSYGYTF TGTGCCAGCAGCTCCGCGACAGGGGCGGGAAGCTATGGCTACACCTTC
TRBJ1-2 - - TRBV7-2 CASSLGQQHGYTF TGTGCCAGCAGCTTAGGGCAGCAACATGGCTACACCTTC
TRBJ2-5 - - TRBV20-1 CSAREGATEEF TGCAGTGCTAGAGAGGGTGCTACCGAGGAGTTC
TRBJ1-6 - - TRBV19 CANGGVAPGRDSPLHF TGTGCCAACGGGGGGGTGGCGCCTGGACGTGATTCACCCCTCCACTTT
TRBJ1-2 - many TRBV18 CASSPNGGAGGYTF TGTGCCAGCTCACCCAACGGTGGGGCTGGCGGCTACACCTTC
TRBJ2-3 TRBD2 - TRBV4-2 CASSRLTSGGTDTQYF TGTGCCAGCAGCCGGTTAACTAGCGGGGGCACAGATACGCAGTATTTT
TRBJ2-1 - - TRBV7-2 CASSLNPGAPYNEQFF TGTGCCAGCAGCTTAAATCCGGGGGCCCCATACAATGAGCAGTTCTTC
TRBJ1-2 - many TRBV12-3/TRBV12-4 CASSLRDYGYTF TGTGCCAGCAGTTTGAGGGACTATGGCTACACCTTC
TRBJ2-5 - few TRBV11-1 CASSLGRRGRQETQYF TGTGCCAGCAGCTTAGGTCGCAGGGGCCGCCAAGAGACCCAGTACTTC
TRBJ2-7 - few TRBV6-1 CASTTGLEGRHEQYF TGTGCCAGCACCACTGGTTTGGAGGGGAGGCACGAGCAGTACTTC
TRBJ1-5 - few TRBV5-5 CASSWLQDSNQPQHF TGTGCCAGCAGCTGGTTGCAGGATAGCAATCAGCCCCAGCATTTT
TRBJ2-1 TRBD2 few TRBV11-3 CASSLWTSGGVNEQFF TGTGCCAGCAGCCTTTGGACTAGCGGAGGGGTGAATGAGCAGTTCTTC
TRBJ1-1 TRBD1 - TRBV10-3 CAISQGQGANTEAFF TGTGCCATCAGTCAGGGACAGGGAGCGAACACTGAAGCTTTCTTT
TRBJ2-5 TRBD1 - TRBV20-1 CSARDPRQGGETQYF TGCAGTGCTAGAGATCCGAGACAGGGGGGAGAGACCCAGTACTTC
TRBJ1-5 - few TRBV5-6 CASSFGGRGLNQPQHF TGTGCCAGCAGCTTTGGCGGCCGAGGACTCAATCAGCCCCAGCATTTT
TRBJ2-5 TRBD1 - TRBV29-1 CSAGGEETQYF TGCAGCGCAGGGGGCGAGGAGACCCAGTACTTC
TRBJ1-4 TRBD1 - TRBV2 CASTWGDSRKKLFF TGTGCCAGCACGTGGGGGGACAGCCGAAAAAAACTGTTTTTT
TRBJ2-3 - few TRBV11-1 CASSFYAAADTQYF TGTGCCAGCAGCTTCTACGCGGCGGCAGATACGCAGTATTTT
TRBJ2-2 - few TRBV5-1 CASRTTLQQKNTGELFF TGCGCCAGTCGGACTACCCTGCAGCAAAAAAACACCGGGGAGCTGTTTTTT
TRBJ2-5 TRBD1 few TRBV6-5 CASSYLTGGGETQYF TGTGCCAGCAGTTACTTAACAGGGGGCGGTGAGACCCAGTACTTC
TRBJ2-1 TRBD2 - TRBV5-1 CASSREVLAGYNEQFF TGCGCCAGCAGCCGCGAGGTCCTAGCGGGGTACAATGAGCAGTTCTTC
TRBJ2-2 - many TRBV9 CASSARAENTGELFF TGTGCCAGCAGCGCCAGAGCAGAGAACACCGGGGAGCTGTTTTTT
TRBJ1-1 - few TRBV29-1 CSVEWVGRITEAFF TGCAGCGTTGAATGGGTGGGACGCATTACTGAAGCTTTCTTT
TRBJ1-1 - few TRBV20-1 CSAPRRRGNTEAFF TGCAGTGCTCCACGACGACGGGGGAACACTGAAGCTTTCTTT
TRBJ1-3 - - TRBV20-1 CSAVRVGSGNTIYF TGCAGTGCTGTCAGGGTGGGCTCTGGAAACACCATATATTTT
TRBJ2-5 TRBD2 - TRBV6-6 CATKLAAKETQYF TGTGCCACCAAGCTAGCGGCCAAAGAGACCCAGTACTTC
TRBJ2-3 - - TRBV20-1 CSARDSAIHTQYF TGCAGTGCCCGGGACTCGGCTATCCATACGCAGTATTTT
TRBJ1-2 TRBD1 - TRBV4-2 CASSQDRGTNYGYTF TGTGCCAGCAGCCAGGACAGGGGAACTAACTATGGCTACACCTTC
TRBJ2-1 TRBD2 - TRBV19 CASSIGAQRGPNYNEQFF TGTGCCAGTAGTATAGGGGCCCAGCGGGGACCGAACTACAATGAGCAGTTCTTC
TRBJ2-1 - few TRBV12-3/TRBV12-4 CASSRRGVGNNEQFF TGTGCCAGCAGTCGGCGTGGGGTGGGGAACAATGAGCAGTTCTTC